This TCR beta chain is from a study of T cell responses to AZD1222 COVID-19 vaccine. Study overall: Pooling was applied to second doses at about 4 or about 12 weeks.

General study results and limits: Most donors were white British and more were female, and clonal diversity was possibly underestimated. Spike-specific TCR repertoires showed rising breadth and depth after two AZD1222 doses.

After removal of 7 bases from V and 7 bases from J, the junction contained 12 bases not matched to a gene. Germline CDR1 is LNHDA and CDR2 is SQIVND (reference sequence). The CDR3 loop spans 15 amino acids. As concerns this clone: The antigen is not known.

Clones were read by immunoSEQ multiplex PCR, and TCRdb kept only the in-frame ones, dropping some. This table holds approximately 170,000 clones, 85% to 90% found once. The TCR was taken from an adult in good health. Sequencing used peripheral blood, obtained on day 0 of AZD1222 vaccination. The rearrangement uses TRBV19 and TRBJ2-2; 7 nucleotides match TRBD1. CDR3 in amino acids: CASTHGTVIVGELFF. In DNA form, the CDR3 reads TGTGCCAGTACCCATGGGACAGTGATAGTCGGGGAGCTGTTTTTT.